This record looks at one TCR beta chain sequence and its context. Its specificity is not known. Time point specified: 2015-2016 season, 7 days after influenza vaccination. Overlapping influenza protein peptide pools stimulated the PBMC for around 17 hours before sorting. This sample stems from a study of follicular helper T cells after annual influenza vaccination. TCRB was sequenced at Survey level resolution. Produced via immunoSEQ multiplex PCR; TCRdb's table is partial and in-frame only. The specimen's table records 55 to 75 clones. The germline CDR1 and CDR2 sequences are MGHDK and SYGVNS. The CDR3 loop spans 14 amino acids. V lost 2 bases and J lost 5; bases outside the gene matches: 5.

The V gene is TRBV25-1, the J gene TRBJ1-1; 7 bases agree with TRBD1. The sample here was CXCR5+ CD38+ circulating T follicular helper cells from blood, cultured in vitro and sorted as CD69+ CD200+, taken 7 days after influenza vaccination. The subset denotes: circulating Tfh, non-naive CD4+CXCR5+PD-1+ (ICOS+CD38+ or ICOS-CD38-). The TCR was taken from an adult who received the influenza vaccine. This CDR3 reads CASSERQGSTEAFF. In DNA form, the CDR3 reads TGTGCCAGCAGTGAACGACAGGGAAGTACTGAAGCTTTCTTT.